One sample yielded the 5 T cell receptor beta chains listed below, sequenced in a study of cytotoxic CD8 clonotypes in ibrutinib-treated CLL listed by TCRdb under 2021. Library preparation used the immunoSEQ multiplex PCR assay. The clones in this table, taken by TCRdb from immuneACCESS, are in-frame only. Not every clone is retained; where verified, under half of the shortfall comes from an unresolved V gene, and the cause of the rest is unknown. The sample includes about 140,000 clones, with about 84% observed a single time. Roughly 7.6% of the sample lies in the top ten. The sample in question was PBMCs, obtained after 36 months of ibrutinib treatment. All receptors come from a human donor with chronic lymphocytic leukemia.

This chain joins TRBV18 and TRBJ1-2, with 7 nucleotides matching TRBD1. The V gene end was trimmed by 3 bases and the J gene end by 5 bases; junction bases not matched to a gene: 15. This CDR3 contains 17 residues. Germline CDR1 and CDR2: KGHSH and LQKENI. DNA of the CDR3: TGTGCCAGCTCACCCCCAGGACATAGAGGGGGCGCATATGGCTACACCTTC. Protein product: CASSPPGHRGGAYGYTF.

This chain joins TRBV6-1 and TRBJ1-5; 10 bases are shared with TRBD1. V shed 6 bases and J 3 bases; nucleotides not matched to a gene: 5. There are 15 residues in the CDR3. From germline, CDR1 is MNHNS and CDR2 SASEGT. CDR3 nucleotides: TGTGCCAGCAGCCGGGACAGGGGTTTCAATCAGCCCCAGCATTTT. It translates to CASSRDRGFNQPQHF.

The rearrangement links TRBV14 to TRBJ1-6; the match to TRBD1 covers 7 bases. CDR3 length: 14 residues. Germline loops: CDR1 SGHDN, CDR2 FVKESK. With V trimmed by 5 bases and J by 10 bases, 8 bases remained unmatched. The CDR3 coding sequence is TGTGCCAGCAGCTACAGGGGCTGGAAATCACCCCTCCACTTT. It is translated as CASSYRGWKSPLHF. Full variable domain (remainder filled in from reference TRBV14 and TRBJ1-6): EAGVTQFPSHSVIEKGQTVTLRCDPISGHDNLYWYRRVMGKEIKFLLHFVKESKQDESGMPNNRFLAERTGGTYSTLKVQPAELEDSGVYFCASSYRGWKSPLHFGNGTRLTVT.

This clone was detected only a few times. This CDR3 is also generated by other DNA sequences in the sample. This chain uses TRBV30 with TRBJ1-5; D is ambiguous. CDR1 is GTSNPN and CDR2 is SVGIG in the germline V gene (reference sequence). The CDR3 spans 14 residues. The V end lost 0 bases, the J end lost 0 bases, and 6 bases lay between the germline ends. CDR3 bases: TGTGCCTGGAGTGTACTAGATAGCAATCAGCCCCAGCATTTT. This encodes CAWSVLDSNQPQHF.

This clone was recorded at least ten times. This chain uses TRBV19 with TRBJ1-6; TRBD1 agrees at 9 bases. Germline V CDR1 and CDR2: LNHDA, SQIVND (reference sequence). V lost 8 bases and J lost 6; bases outside the gene matches: 14. This CDR3 is 17 amino acids long. CDR3 sequence: CASSGQGLTGINSPLHF. The CDR3 DNA is TGTGCCAGTTCGGGACAGGGCCTTACTGGAATTAATTCACCCCTCCACTTT.